The following is a T cell receptor beta chain sequence with its context. This clone was seen a single time. Its antigen target is currently unknown. Within one base of it there is no much larger clone, and no base qualities were kept. Whole blood was collected in K2EDTA tubes by collaborating institutions according to the institutions' own protocols. For TCRbeta analysis, collaborators shipped samples as frozen whole blood, isolated PBMCs, or DNA extracted from either of those sample types. These data originate in a study of blood T cell repertoires in COVID-19 (dated by TCRdb to the early 2020s). Looking at the study overall: Collaborator samples came from the United States, Italy and Spain and covered acute and convalescent phases of COVID-19. The material from the prospective study consisted of cDNA or gDNA derived from T cells, B-cell-depleted T cells, or PBMCs. Deeply sampled blood TCRbeta repertoires from subjects exposed to, actively infected with, or recovered from COVID-19 were included in the dataset. The repertoires were made available in a free public database intended to serve as a resource for research on the immune response to SARS-CoV-2. The samples were drawn from the first 160 participants of the ongoing ImmuneRACE study and from 1,254 subjects provided by 6 global collaborators. Nearly every sample came with metadata listing a de-identified subject ID, COVID-19 status, age in years and sex. Where available, HLA class I and class II types were obtained from metadata supplied by the sample provider rather than from assay-based typing.

Trimming at the junction amounts to 1 base on V and 2 bases on J, and the germline ends lie 15 bases apart. The CDR3 holds 16 amino acids from the cysteine to the phenylalanine. The read is trimmed to its CDR3 DNA, 48 bases read in frame from base 1. For CDR1 and CDR2, the germline V gene (reference sequence) lists LGHDT and YNNKEL. The immunoSEQ Assay, a bias-controlled multiplex PCR, was used to amplify TCRbeta CDR3 regions from genomic DNA. In the original analysis: Within the assay, amplification of reference gene primers was used to estimate how many nucleated cells each sample contained. Sequence reads were collapsed and filtered to measure the absolute abundance of every unique TCRbeta CDR3 rearrangement. Productive Simpson clonality was computed per sample as the square root of Simpson's diversity index over productive rearrangements. What TCRdb holds here is the immuneACCESS table cut down to in-frame rearrangements. Part of the clones is not present; checked against another copy, under half of the missing clones reflect an unresolved V gene, and the others are unexplained. V and J calls and clone size come straight from that table; D and trimming were deduced from the DNA. The sample table holds some 180,000 clones, of which around 89% were seen once. The top ten constitute 6% of the sample.

Results the study describes overall, beyond this receptor: Clinical and demographic metadata were provided uncurated, with the amount varying by source and participant.

What was sequenced was peripheral blood. This clonotype was obtained from a man aged 40-50 years with active or convalescent COVID-19. The sequence links TRBV3-1 (or the pseudogene TRBV3-2) to TRBJ2-7; the D gene is perhaps TRBD2, on 6 matching bases. The CDR3 amino acid sequence is: CASSQGSRGPTYEQYF. The nucleotide sequence reads as follows: TGTGCCAGCAGCCAAGGGTCGCGGGGACCAACCTACGAGCAGTACTTC.